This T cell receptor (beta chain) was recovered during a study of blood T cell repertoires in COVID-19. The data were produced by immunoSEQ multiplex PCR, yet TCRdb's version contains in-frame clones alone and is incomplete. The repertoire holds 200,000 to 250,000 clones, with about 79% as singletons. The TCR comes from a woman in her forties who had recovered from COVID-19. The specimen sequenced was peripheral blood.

CDR3 sequence: CASSVAVEPYEQYF. The CDR3 coding sequence is TGTGCCAGCAGCGTAGCCGTAGAGCCCTACGAGCAGTACTTC. The chain joins TRBV9 to TRBJ2-7; unclear D gene. This CDR3 has 14 residues. Trimming removed 0 bases at V and 2 bases at J, with 9 bases between. CDR1 SGDLS and CDR2 YYNGEE come from the germline V gene.